The T cell receptor beta chain described here comes from a study of T cell responses to AZD1222 COVID-19 vaccine. Study-level findings and limits: In all cases, repertoires were sampled only after the peak T cell response. Just a handful of AZD1222 recipients were seropositive at baseline. Among the donors, most were white British and more were female, and clonal diversity was possibly underestimated. Spike was spanned by vaccine-associated CD4 TCRs, which were dominant at 160-218 and 743-854.

As regards this clone: The antigen is undetermined. Other DNA sequences within the sample encode an identical CDR3.

CDR1 is SGHAT, CDR2 FQNNGV, per germline. V lost 5 bases and J lost 4; bases outside the gene matches: 3. This CDR3 region has 13 residues. Method: immunoSEQ multiplex PCR; TCRdb's copy keeps in-frame clones and lacks some. The sample yields tens of thousands of clones, around nine tenths seen once. The input for sequencing was peripheral blood, taken on day 0 of MenACWY control vaccination. The rearrangement links TRBV11-2 to TRBJ2-3; TRBD2 agrees at 7 bases. The receptor comes from an adult in good health. Here the CDR3 DNA reads TGTGCCAGCAGCCTGGGAGGGGCAGATACGCAGTATTTT. Its translation is CASSLGGADTQYF.